This is a list of T cell receptor beta chains from one sample in a study of blood T cells in healthy people across ages. TCRdb reanalysed the 5' RACE reads using MiXCR and keeps one entry per CDR3 protein. The table lists around 870,000 distinct CDR3 sequences, under 30% of them singletons. Sequencing was performed on blood. Receptor source: a woman older than 75 in good health. CDR3s include the opening cysteine and the closing phenylalanine or tryptophan. The D gene is left open where the match is weak. The listing skips clone size in some rows; elsewhere it reads once, few, many or a size class.

d_gene	j_gene	v_gene	abundance	CDR3aa	CDR3nt
-	TRBJ2-5	TRBV3-1	many	CASSQASDQETQYF	TGTGCCAGCAGCCAAGCTAGCGACCAAGAGACCCAGTACTTC
-	TRBJ2-2	TRBV20-1	few	CSARRGTGELFF	TGCAGTGCCCGCCGTGGCACCGGGGAGCTGTTTTTT
-	TRBJ1-5	TRBV20-1	-	CSASGGDNQPQHF	TGCAGTGCTAGTGGGGGGGACAATCAGCCCCAGCATTTT
TRBD2	TRBJ2-6	TRBV5-1	many	CASSKAGNSGANVLTF	TGCGCCAGCAGCAAAGCGGGGAACTCTGGGGCCAACGTCCTGACTTTC
TRBD1	TRBJ1-2	TRBV7-9	many	CASSLGTGGHYGYTF	TGTGCCAGCAGCTTAGGCACAGGGGGGCACTATGGCTACACCTTC
TRBD1	TRBJ1-5	TRBV6-1	few	CASRERTGNSQPQHF	TGTGCCAGCAGGGAACGGACAGGGAATAGTCAGCCCCAGCATTTT
-	TRBJ2-7	TRBV9	-	CASNLNGQTYGQYF	TGTGCCAGCAATCTCAACGGTCAGACCTACGGGCAGTACTTC
TRBD2	TRBJ2-1	TRBV5-6	many	CASKWRERGGAYNNEQFF	TGTGCCAGCAAATGGAGGGAACGCGGGGGGGCTTATAACAATGAGCAGTTCTTC
TRBD1	TRBJ1-2	TRBV6-6	many	CASTGTGAGYTF	TGTGCCAGCACCGGGACAGGGGCTGGCTACACCTTC
-	TRBJ2-2	TRBV5-1	-	CASSLGRGLTVDTGELFF	TGCGCCAGCAGCTTGGGTCGGGGCCTTACGGTGGACACCGGGGAGCTGTTTTTT
TRBD1	TRBJ2-7	TRBV6-2/TRBV6-3	many	CASSYDRGSSYEQYF	TGTGCCAGCAGTTACGACAGGGGAAGCTCCTACGAGCAGTACTTC
TRBD2	TRBJ2-5	TRBV20-1	many	CSALATSGGPQYF	TGCAGTGCTCTTGCGACTAGCGGGGGGCCCCAGTACTTC
TRBD2	TRBJ2-4	TRBV20-1	-	CSVRLAGAKNIQYF	TGCAGTGTTAGACTAGCGGGAGCCAAAAACATTCAGTACTTC
TRBD1	TRBJ1-4	TRBV9	-	CASSWDRGGEKLFF	TGTGCCAGCAGCTGGGACAGGGGTGGGGAAAAACTGTTTTTT
-	TRBJ2-7	TRBV11-2	-	CASSSRPKITGRTYEQYF	TGTGCCAGCAGCTCGCGTCCTAAAATAACGGGCAGAACCTACGAGCAGTACTTC
-	TRBJ2-7	TRBV25-1	many	CASSVSRGHYEQYF	TGTGCCAGCAGTGTTTCCAGGGGTCACTACGAGCAGTACTTC
-	TRBJ1-2	TRBV29-1	many	CSVLGSSNYGYTF	TGCAGCGTTCTGGGTTCTTCTAACTATGGCTACACCTTC
-	TRBJ1-2	TRBV27	-	CASSSNRERGYGYTF	TGTGCCAGCAGTTCGAACAGGGAGAGAGGCTATGGCTACACCTTC
TRBD2	TRBJ2-7	TRBV28	few	CASSLVRGGTYEQYF	TGTGCCAGCAGTTTGGTGCGGGGGGGTACCTACGAGCAGTACTTC
TRBD2	TRBJ2-1	TRBV7-2	-	CASSVESGRANEQFF	TGTGCCAGCAGCGTTGAGAGCGGGAGGGCCAATGAGCAGTTCTTC
-	TRBJ2-6	TRBV4-2	many	CASSHSEAGANVLTF	TGTGCCAGCAGCCACTCGGAAGCGGGGGCCAACGTCCTGACTTTC
-	TRBJ1-1	TRBV5-1	many	CASSLGSGSPTEAFF	TGCGCCAGCAGCTTGGGATCCGGGAGCCCCACTGAAGCTTTCTTT
-	TRBJ2-4	TRBV29-1	many	CSVGFRENIQYF	TGCAGCGTAGGGTTTCGGGAAAACATTCAGTACTTC
-	TRBJ1-5	TRBV6-5	once	CASSYRGRGRPQHF	TGTGCCAGCAGTTACCGGGGTAGGGGTCGGCCCCAGCATTTT
-	TRBJ2-2	TRBV15	-	CATSLKTYTGELFF	TGTGCCACCAGCCTTAAGACTTACACCGGGGAGCTGTTTTTT
TRBD1	TRBJ1-1	TRBV9	many	CASSFGQGTGGTEAFF	TGTGCCAGCAGCTTTGGACAGGGGACGGGCGGCACTGAAGCTTTCTTT
TRBD2	TRBJ2-1	TRBV10-3	many	CAISETTSGGFEQFF	TGTGCCATCAGTGAGACGACTAGCGGGGGTTTCGAGCAGTTCTTC
TRBD2	TRBJ2-3	TRBV12-3/TRBV12-4	-	CASSLSSGGTLSTDTQYF	TGTGCCAGCAGTTTAAGTAGCGGGGGGACCCTGAGCACAGATACGCAGTATTTT
TRBD1	TRBJ1-1	TRBV3-1	-	CASSTQGTVNTEAFF	TGTGCCAGCAGCACCCAGGGGACAGTCAACACTGAAGCTTTCTTT
TRBD1	TRBJ2-1	TRBV10-1	-	CASSERGQACNEQFF	TGCGCCAGCAGTGAGAGGGGACAGGCCTGTAATGAGCAGTTCTTC
TRBD1	TRBJ2-1	TRBV6-2/TRBV6-3	-	CASSYIGQGQFF	TGTGCCAGCAGTTACATAGGACAGGGCCAGTTCTTC
TRBD1	TRBJ2-3	TRBV28	many	CASIDLWGQNTDTQYF	TGTGCCAGCATTGATTTATGGGGACAGAACACAGATACGCAGTATTTT
-	TRBJ2-5	TRBV6-2/TRBV6-3	many	CASRTLIGEETQYF	TGTGCCAGCAGGACACTCATAGGAGAGGAGACCCAGTACTTC
-	TRBJ2-7	TRBV7-9	few	CAVQGYNEQYF	TGTGCCGTACAGGGTTACAATGAGCAGTACTTC
-	TRBJ1-6	TRBV6-5	many	CASSPRDRRSPLHF	TGTGCCAGCAGTCCTCGGGATCGAAGATCACCCCTCCACTTT
-	TRBJ2-1	TRBV29-1	once	CSAIGQAYNEQFF	TGCAGCGCCATAGGACAAGCGTACAATGAGCAGTTCTTC
-	TRBJ1-1	TRBV6-6	few	CASRTVAVEAFF	TGTGCCAGCAGAACCGTGGCGGTTGAAGCTTTCTTT
-	TRBJ1-1	TRBV3-1	-	CASSQGWAQGTEAFF	TGTGCCAGCAGCCAAGGGTGGGCACAAGGGACTGAAGCTTTCTTT
-	TRBJ1-6	TRBV7-2	many	CASSTGTPNSPLHF	TGTGCCAGCAGTACCGGGACTCCCAATTCACCCCTCCACTTT
-	TRBJ1-2	TRBV4-2	-	CASSQAEGRGNNYGYTF	TGTGCCAGCAGCCAAGCCGAGGGGCGAGGTAACAACTATGGCTACACCTTC
TRBD1	TRBJ1-1	TRBV6-6	-	CAIKQGARSEAFF	TGTGCCATCAAGCAGGGGGCGAGGTCTGAAGCTTTCTTT
-	TRBJ2-1	TRBV18	-	CASSPGRTNYNKQFF	TGTGCCAGCTCACCTGGCAGGACCAATTACAATAAGCAGTTCTTC
TRBD2	TRBJ2-3	TRBV7-9	-	CASSPPGTRLPTQYF	TGTGCCAGCAGCCCTCCCGGGACTAGACTCCCTACGCAGTATTTT
-	TRBJ2-5	TRBV14	few	CASSPPWGARETQYF	TGTGCCAGCAGCCCCCCCTGGGGGGCCAGAGAGACCCAGTACTTC
-	TRBJ2-7	TRBV9	-	CASSAGAVPYEQYF	TGTGCCAGTAGCGCCGGGGCGGTTCCCTACGAGCAGTACTTC
-	TRBJ2-7	TRBV5-1	few	CVSVGGGYNEQYF	TGCGTCAGCGTCGGCGGGGGCTACAATGAGCAGTACTTC
-	TRBJ1-1	TRBV4-3	-	CASSQGPKGVNTEAFF	TGCGCCAGCAGCCAAGGCCCGAAGGGGGTGAACACTGAAGCTTTCTTT
-	TRBJ1-2	TRBV20-1	many	CSARVGGGYTF	TGCAGTGCTAGAGTGGGAGGGGGCTACACCTTC
TRBD1	TRBJ2-4	TRBV6-2/TRBV6-3	many	CASAETGMGNIQYF	TGTGCCAGCGCTGAGACAGGGATGGGAAACATTCAGTACTTC
TRBD1	TRBJ2-7	TRBV4-1	many	CASSQTPGQGAYEQYF	TGCGCCAGCAGCCAGACACCGGGACAGGGGGCATACGAGCAGTACTTC
-	TRBJ2-1	TRBV4-1	-	CASSVDVGVGNEQFF	TGCGCCAGCAGCGTAGATGTTGGTGTGGGCAATGAGCAGTTCTTC
TRBD2	TRBJ2-1	TRBV20-1	many	CSAREGTSAYNEQFF	TGCAGTGCTAGAGAAGGGACTAGCGCCTACAATGAGCAGTTCTTC